These 17 T cell receptor beta chains share one sample of origin, sequenced in a study of blood T cell repertoires in COVID-19. The repertoire was sequenced with immunoSEQ multiplex PCR; TCRdb's copy has only in-frame clones and lacks some. The profile shows about 230,000 clones, approximately 84% of them singletons. The sample taken for sequencing was peripheral blood. These receptors were taken from a man aged 50 or older with COVID-19, enrolled during active disease.

The V gene is TRBV7-9, the J gene TRBJ1-6; TRBD1 is a possible D gene (6 bases). Trimming took 3 bases from V and 10 from J, leaving 13 bases between them. This CDR3 has 14 residues. Germline assignment: CDR1 SEHNR and CDR2 FQNEAQ (reference sequence). CDR3 bases: TGTGCCAGCAGCTTCCGGGACATGGGCTCACCCCTCCACTTT. This sequence encodes CASSFRDMGSPLHF.

V is TRBV10-2 and J is TRBJ1-5; D is perhaps TRBD1 (5 bases). This CDR3 comprises 14 residues. The V end lost 0 bases, the J end lost 7 bases, and 10 bases lay between the germline ends. The germline gives CDR1 WSHSY, CDR2 SAAADI. CDR3 DNA sequence: TGCGCCAGCAGTGAGTCCTCCAGGGCGCAGCCCCAGCATTTT. Amino acid sequence: CASSESSRAQPQHF.

The rearrangement joins TRBV24-1 to TRBJ2-5; 8 bases are a match to TRBD1. The CDR3 runs to 15 residues. From germline, CDR1 is KGHDR and CDR2 SFDVKD. The ends lost 9 bases at V and 3 bases at J; junction bases unmatched: 11. This chain's CDR3 is CATGERQGREETQYF. The CDR3, as DNA: TGTGCCACCGGGGAACGACAGGGGCGGGAAGAGACCCAGTACTTC.

The genes are TRBV7-3 and TRBJ1-1; 9 nucleotides line up with TRBD1. The V gene's germline CDR1 is SGHTA and CDR2 FQGTGA. With V trimmed by 5 bases and J by 6 bases, 4 bases remained unmatched. The CDR3 is 13 amino acids. The CDR3 DNA is TGTGCCAGCAGCGGACAGGGGTTCTCTGAAGCTTTCTTT. Translation: CASSGQGFSEAFF. The whole variable domain, remainder taken from reference TRBV7-3 and TRBJ1-1, is GAGVSQTPSNKVTEKGKYVELRCDPISGHTALYWYRQSLGQGPEFLIYFQGTGAADDSGLPNDRFFAVRPEGSVSTLKIQRTERGDSAVYLCASSGQGFSEAFFGQGTRLTVV.

The chain joins TRBV28 to TRBJ2-2; TRBD2 might be the D (5 bases). CDR3 length equals 13 residues. The germline gives CDR1 MDHEN, CDR2 SYDVKM. V was shortened by 6 bases and J by 5 bases, with 10 bases between the two germline ends. CDR3 sequence: CASSSGWTGELFF. The DNA of the CDR3 is TGTGCCAGCAGCTCGGGGTGGACCGGGGAGCTGTTTTTT.

The chain couples TRBV4-1 to TRBJ2-2, with 7 nucleotides matching TRBD2. The length of the CDR3 is 18 residues. With 1 base clipped from V and 4 bases from J, the junction kept 12 bases outside the gene matches. The germline V gene has CDR1 MGHRA and CDR2 YSYEKL. CDR3 coding DNA: TGCGCCAGCAGCCAAGTTCTAGCGGCTCTATGGGGCACCGGGGAGCTGTTTTTT. Its protein is CASSQVLAALWGTGELFF.

The rearrangement links TRBV5-6 to TRBJ1-3, with a possible D match to TRBD1 (5 bases). V was trimmed by 4 bases and J by 2 bases, leaving 13 bases between them. Germline CDR1 is SGHDT and CDR2 is YYEEEE. This CDR3 comprises 15 residues. CDR3 DNA: TGTGCCAGCAGCCCAAACCGACAGACTGGAAACACCATATATTTT. Protein: CASSPNRQTGNTIYF.

The V gene is TRBV2, the J gene TRBJ1-6; 9 bases are shared with TRBD1. The V and J ends lost 6 bases and 6 bases, in that order; junction bases with no gene match: 9. Germline CDR1 and CDR2: SNHLY and FYNNEI. There are 16 residues in the CDR3. DNA of the CDR3: TGTGCCAGCAGGGGCTGGACAGGGGCCCCTAATTCACCCCTCCACTTT. It translates to CASRGWTGAPNSPLHF.

The genes are TRBV7-2 and TRBJ1-1, with 9 bases identical to TRBD1. CDR3 length: 14 amino acids. J gave up 7 bases and V 5 bases, and 8 bases lay outside the gene matches. CDR1 and CDR2 from the germline V gene are SGHTA and FQGNSA. CDR3 in amino acids: CASSRRDRAGEAFF. CDR3 nucleotides: TGTGCCAGCAGCAGACGGGACAGGGCGGGTGAAGCTTTCTTT.

The chain uses TRBV21-1 and TRBJ2-7; the table names TRBD1, a call not compared with the DNA. TRBV21-1 is designated a pseudogene. The CDR3 loop spans 15 amino acids. The CDR3 region is CASSNLGRFAYEQYF. CDR3 DNA: TGTGCCAGCAGCAATCTGGGCAGGTTTGCCTACGAGCAGTACTTC.

The chain has TRBV27 and TRBJ2-7; 10 nucleotides agree with TRBD2. The CDR3 spans 16 residues. Germline assignment: CDR1 MNHEY and CDR2 SMNVEV (reference sequence). V shed 3 bases and J 3 bases; nucleotides not matched to a gene: 8. The DNA of the CDR3 is TGTGCCAGCAGTTTTACCGGGACTAGCGTATTCTACGAGCAGTACTTC. Translated, it gives CASSFTGTSVFYEQYF.

V gene TRBV18 combines with J gene TRBJ1-1; the match to TRBD1 covers 7 bases. Trimming removed 4 bases from V and 3 bases from J; junction bases left unmatched: 14. The CDR3 extends over 17 amino acids. In germline, CDR1 is KGHSH, CDR2 LQKENI. CDR3 coding DNA: TGTGCCAGCTCACAGTATTCACAGGGGATAAGGGACACTGAAGCTTTCTTT. Residues: CASSQYSQGIRDTEAFF.

The chain joins TRBV6-5 to TRBJ1-2; TRBD1 agrees at 7 bases. Germline CDR1 MNHEY, CDR2 SVGAGI. J was trimmed by 5 bases and V by 6 bases; bases with no gene match: 6. The CDR3 covers 13 residues. The CDR3 loop is CASRRDSPYGYTF. DNA for the CDR3: TGTGCCAGCAGGCGGGACAGCCCTTATGGCTACACCTTC.

The chain carries TRBV19 and TRBJ2-7, with 10 bases lining up with TRBD2. The length of the CDR3 is 16 residues. V was clipped by 3 bases and J by 7 bases; unmatched bases: 12. Germline V gives CDR1 LNHDA, CDR2 SQIVND (reference sequence). CDR3 nucleotides: TGTGCCAGTAGTATCGGGGGAACTAGCGGGATAGGAGAGCAGTACTTC. This translates into CASSIGGTSGIGEQYF. Looking up the rest from reference TRBV19 and TRBJ2-7 gives the full variable domain: DGGITQSPKYLFRKEGQNVTLSCEQNLNHDAMYWYRQDPGQGLRLIYYSQIVNDFQKGDIAEGYSVSREKKESFPLTVTSAQKNPTAFYLCASSIGGTSGIGEQYFGPGTRLTVT.

The rearrangement joins TRBV9 to TRBJ2-2; maybe TRBD1 (8 bases). Germline loops: CDR1 SGDLS, CDR2 YYNGEE. Trimming removed 3 bases at V and 4 bases at J, with 19 bases between. The CDR3 has 17 amino acids. This chain's CDR3 is CASSEQGGLSGTGELFF. The DNA for the CDR3 is TGTGCCAGCAGCGAACAGGGGGGGCTCTCGGGCACCGGGGAGCTGTTTTTT.

The chain combines TRBV6-5 with TRBJ1-6, with D unresolved. The CDR3 contains 14 residues. V lost 6 bases and J 10 bases, leaving 16 bases between the germline ends. Germline V gives CDR1 MNHEY, CDR2 SVGAGI. The CDR3 protein is CASSTRERVSPLHF. In nucleotides, the CDR3 is TGTGCCAGCAGCACAAGAGAGAGGGTCTCACCCCTCCACTTT.

The V and J genes are TRBV2 and TRBJ1-1; D may be TRBD1 (5 bases). The CDR3 is made up of 14 amino acids. Germline lookup yields CDR1 SNHLY and CDR2 FYNNEI. Between the trimmed V and J ends, which lost 8 bases and 4 bases, there was a span of 17 bases. CDR3 nucleotide sequence: TGTGCCAGCGGGAACCAGGGAGGGGTCACTGAAGCTTTCTTT. It codes for CASGNQGGVTEAFF.